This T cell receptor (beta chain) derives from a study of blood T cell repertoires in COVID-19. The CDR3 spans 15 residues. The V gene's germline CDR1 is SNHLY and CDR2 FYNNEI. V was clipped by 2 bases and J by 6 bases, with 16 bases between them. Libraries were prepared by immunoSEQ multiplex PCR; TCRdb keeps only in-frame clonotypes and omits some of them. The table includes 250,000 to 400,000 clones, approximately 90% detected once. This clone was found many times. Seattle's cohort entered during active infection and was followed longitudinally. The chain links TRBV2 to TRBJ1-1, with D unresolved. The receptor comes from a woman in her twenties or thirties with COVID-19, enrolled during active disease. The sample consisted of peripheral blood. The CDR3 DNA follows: TGTGCCAGCAGTGAATTCGCCTTGAGGAAGGCTGAAGCTTTCTTT. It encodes CASSEFALRKAEAFF.